What follows are 31 T cell receptor beta chains derived from one specimen sequenced in a study of T cells in Graves' hyperthyroidism and ophthalmopathy. There were TCR beta CDR3 regions amplified from RNA transcripts. The HTBI set primed first-round TCR CDR3 RT-PCR. MiXCR was run by TCRdb on the multiplex PCR reads, yielding one entry per CDR3 protein. The top ten clones hold 25% to 35% of a sample with around 180,000 distinct CDR3 sequences, 15% to 20% of them seen once. Sequenced sample: blood. The receptors here all came from a woman aged 45-59 years with Graves' hyperthyroidism.

This clonotype was detected many times. This sequence joins TRBV19 and TRBJ1-1; TRBD1 aligns across 8 bases. Germline CDR1 is LNHDA and CDR2 is SQIVND (reference sequence). The CDR3 has 14 amino acids. J lost 5 bases, V lost 6 bases, and 8 bases had no gene match. CDR3 residues: CASSLQGVTTEAFF. CDR3 sequence (DNA): TGTGCCAGTAGCCTACAGGGGGTAACGACTGAAGCTTTCTTT.

The sample holds many counts of this clonotype. The rearrangement joins TRBV3-1 to TRBJ2-2; either TRBD1 or TRBD2 may fit D (6 bases each). The CDR3 runs 13 residues. Germline-derived CDR1 and CDR2 are LGHDT and YNNKEL (reference sequence). V was clipped by 3 bases and J by 6 bases, with 8 bases between them. CDR3 nucleotide sequence: TGTGCCAGCAGCCAGAGGGGGGCCGGGGAGCTGTTTTTT. Protein sequence: CASSQRGAGELFF.

In its sample, this clonotype was seen many times. V is TRBV11-2 and J is TRBJ2-2; no firm D call. Looked up from germline, CDR1 is SGHAT and CDR2 is FQNNGV. With 2 bases removed from V and 6 bases from J, the gap between germline ends came to 4 bases. The CDR3 loop spans 12 amino acids. CDR3 amino acids: CASSLLAGELFF. The CDR3 nucleotides read TGTGCCAGCAGCTTATTAGCCGGGGAGCTGTTTTTT.

The sample holds many counts of this clonotype. V is TRBV2 and J is TRBJ1-3, with 9 bases matching TRBD1. Germline CDR1 SNHLY, CDR2 FYNNEI. The CDR3 spans 15 residues. The trim removed 6 bases at V and 4 bases at J, leaving 7 bases unmatched. The CDR3: CASRRDRVSGNTIYF. CDR3 bases: TGTGCCAGCAGGAGGGACAGGGTCTCAGGAAACACCATATATTTT.

This clonotype was counted a few times. The chain recombines TRBV5-6 with TRBJ2-5; possible D gene TRBD1, 6 bases. The CDR3 totals 13 residues. CDR1 and CDR2 from the germline V gene are SGHDT and YYEEEE. V lost 4 bases, J lost 2 bases, and 9 bases lay in between. This chain's CDR3 is CASSKQGQETQYF. The CDR3 bases are TGTGCCAGCAGCAAACAGGGACAAGAGACCCAGTACTTC.

The genes are TRBV6-1 and TRBJ1-1; the D is unclear. Germline loops: CDR1 MNHNS, CDR2 SASEGT. Trimming pared 0 bases from V and 8 bases from J, leaving 13 bases between. This CDR3 has 14 amino acids. The CDR3 is CASSEADGSLEAFF. CDR3 sequence (DNA): TGTGCCAGCAGTGAAGCAGACGGATCGTTGGAAGCTTTCTTT.

This clonotype has at least ten counts. This CDR3 is CASSFPTGATLSGNTIYF. CDR3 sequence (DNA): TGTGCCAGCAGCTTCCCGACAGGGGCGACTCTCTCTGGAAACACCATATATTTT. The J gene is TRBJ1-3, the V gene TRBV28; the match to TRBD1 covers 8 bases. Looked up from germline, CDR1 is MDHEN and CDR2 is SYDVKM. The V and J ends lost 6 bases and 0 bases, in that order; junction bases with no gene match: 13. The CDR3 loop spans 18 amino acids.

This clonotype occurred many times. The chain links TRBV7-6 to TRBJ2-7, with D maybe TRBD1 (5 bases). There are 14 residues in the CDR3. In germline, CDR1 is SGHVS, CDR2 FNYEAQ. V shed 5 bases and J shed 0 bases, with 11 bases lying between them. The CDR3 loop reads CASSPRGSSYEQYF. The CDR3 DNA reads as TGTGCCAGCAGCCCTAGGGGCAGCTCCTACGAGCAGTACTTC. The whole variable domain, remainder taken from reference TRBV7-6 and TRBJ2-7, is GAGVSQSPRYKVTKRGQDVALRCDPISGHVSLYWYRQALGQGPEFLTYFNYEAQQDKSGLPNDRFSAERPEGSISTLTIQRTEQRDSAMYRCASSPRGSSYEQYFGPGTRLTVT.

This clonotype has just a few counts. The V call is TRBV4-3, the J call TRBJ1-2; weak D call: TRBD1 (5 bases). V was trimmed by 0 bases and J by 9 bases, leaving 20 bases between them. The germline V gene encodes CDR1 LGHNA and CDR2 YSLEER. The CDR3 loop spans 16 amino acids. This CDR3 reads CASSQDWSGYLNSYTF. The CDR3 DNA sequence: TGCGCCAGCAGCCAAGATTGGTCAGGGTACCTTAATAGCTACACCTTC.

This clonotype was seen at least ten times. This chain joins TRBV19 and TRBJ1-3, with D tentatively TRBD1 (5 bases). The germline V gene encodes CDR1 LNHDA and CDR2 SQIVND (reference sequence). This CDR3 comprises 14 residues. The germline V and J ends were trimmed by 5 bases and 4 bases, with 12 bases remaining between them. In DNA form, the CDR3 reads TGTGCCAGTAGTGCCCGGGGCTACGGAAACACCATATATTTT. It codes for CASSARGYGNTIYF. Supplemented by reference TRBV19 and TRBJ1-3, the full variable domain reads DGGITQSPKYLFRKEGQNVTLSCEQNLNHDAMYWYRQDPGQGLRLIYYSQIVNDFQKGDIAEGYSVSREKKESFPLTVTSAQKNPTAFYLCASSARGYGNTIYFGEGSWLTVV.

This chain joins TRBV6-1 and TRBJ2-3; 9 bases match TRBD2. CDR1 is MNHNS, CDR2 SASEGT, per germline. The CDR3 length is 17 residues. V was clipped by 2 bases and J by 3 bases; unmatched bases: 9. The CDR3 here is CASSETPGTSKTDTQYF. The CDR3 region has the DNA TGTGCCAGCAGTGAAACCCCCGGGACTAGCAAGACAGATACGCAGTATTTT.

The genes are TRBV4-1 and TRBJ1-6; no definite D call. V shed 1 base and J shed 0 bases, with 10 bases lying between them. There are 17 residues in the CDR3. From germline, CDR1 is MGHRA and CDR2 YSYEKL. CDR3 nucleotide sequence: TGCGCCAGCAGCCAAGCTCCGGGTAGCTCCTATAATTCACCCCTCCACTTT. Protein: CASSQAPGSSYNSPLHF.

This clonotype was seen repeatedly, ten times or more. This rearrangement joins TRBV6-2 or TRBV6-3 to TRBJ1-1; D is uncertain. Trimming left V 7 bases short and J 4 bases short, with 22 bases between. Germline V gene lookup returns CDR1 MNHEY and CDR2 SVGEGT. The CDR3 spans 16 residues. In DNA, the CDR3 is TGTGCCAGCACCCAGATGCGGCAGACTCAAGGCACTGAAGCTTTCTTT. Its protein product is CASTQMRQTQGTEAFF.

This clonotype was counted many times. This rearrangement joins TRBV28 to TRBJ2-7, with 10 bases identical to TRBD1. There are 15 residues in the CDR3. Germline-derived CDR1 and CDR2 are MDHEN and SYDVKM. Unmatched junction bases numbered 6, after V lost 1 base and J lost 6 bases. As DNA, the CDR3 is TGTGCCAGCAGTTTATCCCGACAGGGGGCCCGCGAGCAGTACTTC. Protein: CASSLSRQGAREQYF.

Ten or more counts support this clonotype. The rearrangement uses TRBV5-1 and TRBJ1-1; D remains unclear. The CDR3 is 14 residues long. Germline values: CDR1 SGHRS, CDR2 YFSETQ. The V end was cut by 0 bases, the J end by 1 base, with 7 bases between. In DNA, the CDR3 is TGCGCCAGCAGCTTGGGGCGGGCGAACACTGAAGCTTTCTTT. As protein: CASSLGRANTEAFF.

This clonotype was detected many times. The chain has TRBV29-1 and TRBJ2-1; D is perhaps TRBD2 (5 bases). Germline V lookup: CDR1 SQVTM, CDR2 ANQGSEA. The CDR3 length is 11 residues. Trimming shortened V by 6 bases and J by 3 bases, and 6 bases separated the two germline ends. CDR3 sequence: CSVTSYNEQFF. The CDR3 bases are TGCAGCGTCACTAGCTACAATGAGCAGTTCTTC.

Many counts were recorded for this clonotype. The rearrangement joins TRBV3-1 to TRBJ2-7; 7 bases match TRBD1. CDR1 is LGHDT and CDR2 is YNNKEL in the germline V gene (reference sequence). J lost 3 bases, V lost 0 bases, and 11 bases had no gene match. There are 17 residues in the CDR3. CDR3 DNA: TGTGCCAGCAGCCAAGATCCTCGTGCAGGGGGAATCTACGAGCAGTACTTC. This sequence encodes CASSQDPRAGGIYEQYF.

This clonotype has a count of ten or more. The chain is built from TRBV15 and TRBJ2-7, with D possibly TRBD1 on 5 matching bases. The CDR3 is 13 residues long. V was trimmed by 5 bases and J by 6 bases, leaving 14 bases between them. Germline-derived CDR1 and CDR2 are LNHNV and YYDKDF (reference sequence). Written as DNA, the CDR3 is TGTGCCACCAGCTCACCAGGGCGTGCCGAGCAGTACTTC. As protein: CATSSPGRAEQYF. The full variable domain, its missing parts supplied by reference TRBV15 and TRBJ2-7, is DAMVIQNPRYQVTQFGKPVTLSCSQTLNHNVMYWYQQKSSQAPKLLFHYYDKDFNNEADTPDNFQSRRPNTSFCFLDIRSPGLGDTAMYLCATSSPGRAEQYFGPGTRLTVT.

DNA of the CDR3: TGTGCCAGCAGTTACTCGAACAGGGGGCATGAGCAGTTCTTC. It is translated as CASSYSNRGHEQFF. The chain is built from TRBV6-5 and TRBJ2-1; 9 bases are a match to TRBD1. The CDR3 contains 14 residues. V dropped 0 bases and J dropped 8; count of bases not matched to a gene: 2. Germline V CDR1 and CDR2: MNHEY, SVGAGI.

Many counts were recorded for this clonotype. This chain joins TRBV20-1 and TRBJ2-3; TRBD2 matches at 7 bases. After removal of 1 base from V and 2 bases from J, the junction contained 6 bases not matched to a gene. Germline CDR1 is DFQATT and CDR2 is SNEGSKA (reference sequence). CDR3 length equals 15 residues. The CDR3 bases are TGCAGTGCTAGAGCCCTCGGGGGGAACACAGATACGCAGTATTTT. The encoded protein is CSARALGGNTDTQYF.

This clonotype has at least ten counts. The gene calls are TRBV7-9 and TRBJ1-2, with 7 bases matching TRBD1. Unmatched junction bases numbered 8, after V lost 2 bases and J lost 8 bases. The germline gives CDR1 SEHNR, CDR2 FQNEAQ (reference sequence). This CDR3 spans 14 amino acids. The CDR3 DNA reads TGTGCCAGCAGCTTAACCGACAGGGAGGAGGGCTACACCTTC. Protein: CASSLTDREEGYTF.

This clonotype appeared many times. This sequence joins TRBV7-2 and TRBJ2-1; 7 bases fit TRBD1. The CDR3 loop spans 14 amino acids. V lost 8 bases and J lost 7; bases outside the gene matches: 11. CDR1 and CDR2 from the germline V gene are SGHTA and FQGNSA. CDR3 in amino acids: CASSEGAPKNEQFF. Here the CDR3 DNA reads TGTGCCAGCTCCGAGGGGGCGCCGAAGAATGAGCAGTTCTTC.

There are many counts of this clonotype. The CDR3 DNA reads TGCAGTGCTAGAAGGACAGGAACGAACACCGGGGAGCTGTTTTTT. Amino acid sequence: CSARRTGTNTGELFF. The chain employs TRBV20-1 and TRBJ2-2, with 7 bases aligning to TRBD1. Germline V gene sequence: CDR1 DFQATT, CDR2 SNEGSKA (reference sequence). The CDR3 has 15 residues. V lost 2 bases and J lost 0; bases outside the gene matches: 3.

This clonotype occurred many times. This chain connects TRBV27 to TRBJ1-6; D is uncertain. The CDR3 is made up of 15 amino acids. Trimming shortened V by 3 bases and J by 6 bases, and 12 bases separated the two germline ends. Per germline, CDR1 MNHEY and CDR2 SMNVEV (reference sequence). The CDR3 region is CASSFDLGLNSPLHF. For the CDR3, the DNA is TGTGCCAGCAGTTTCGATCTGGGCCTTAATTCACCCCTCCACTTT.

The chain uses TRBV4-2 and TRBJ1-1, with D hard to call. V was pared by 2 bases and J by 3 bases, with 10 bases between. The CDR3 is 14 amino acids. Per germline, CDR1 LGHNA and CDR2 YNFKEQ. DNA for the CDR3: TGTGCCAGCAGCCAATACGTCGGGGACACTGAAGCTTTCTTT. This gives the protein CASSQYVGDTEAFF.

There are many counts of this clonotype. The rearrangement joins TRBV11-1 to TRBJ2-1, with D possibly being TRBD2 (6 bases). Germline V gives CDR1 SGHAT, CDR2 FQDESV (reference sequence). V was pared by 1 base and J by 5 bases, with 6 bases between. This CDR3 is built from 13 residues. This CDR3 is CASSLGGDNEQFF. As DNA, the CDR3 is TGTGCCAGCAGCTTAGGGGGGGACAATGAGCAGTTCTTC.

The chain has TRBV12-3 or TRBV12-4 and TRBJ1-1; D possibly corresponds to TRBD1 (5 bases). The CDR3 length is 14 residues. Trimming pared 5 bases from V and 6 bases from J, leaving 16 bases between. CDR3 bases: TGTGCCAGCAGTGGGGCTGGAGGGTACCCTGAAGCTTTCTTT. Amino acid sequence: CASSGAGGYPEAFF.

This clonotype was seen ten or more times. This chain links TRBV11-2 with TRBJ2-5; D uncertain. The germline V gene encodes CDR1 SGHAT and CDR2 FQNNGV. This CDR3 contains 14 residues. With 0 bases removed from V and 2 bases from J, the gap between germline ends came to 7 bases. CDR3 in DNA: TGTGCCAGCAGCTTAGACGGCCCACAAGAGACCCAGTACTTC. This sequence encodes CASSLDGPQETQYF.

This clonotype has ten or more counts. The V gene is TRBV28, the J gene TRBJ2-5; perhaps TRBD1 as D (6 bases). The CDR3 loop spans 15 amino acids. The V end was cut by 8 bases, the J end by 1 base, with 17 bases between. Per the germline V gene, CDR1 is MDHEN and CDR2 is SYDVKM. CDR3 amino acids: CASGPYRTVQETQYF. The CDR3 DNA sequence: TGTGCCAGCGGACCCTATCGGACAGTCCAAGAGACCCAGTACTTC.

For this clonotype: One junction end disagrees with the germline gene, perhaps due to a read error. This rearrangement joins TRBV7-2 to TRBJ2-1; D unclear. This CDR3 contains 12 residues. Looked up from germline, CDR1 is SGHTA and CDR2 is FQGNSA. This CDR3 reads CASSLGVNAQFF. The CDR3 bases are TGTGCCAGCAGCTTAGGGGTCAATGCGCAGTTCTTC.

V and J are TRBV19 and TRBJ1-5, with D possibly being TRBD1 (6 bases). Trimming pared 4 bases from V and 4 bases from J, leaving 11 bases between. This CDR3 has 14 residues. Per the germline V gene, CDR1 is LNHDA and CDR2 is SQIVND (reference sequence). CDR3 amino acids: CASSTLQGNQPQHF. CDR3 sequence (DNA): TGTGCCAGTAGTACCTTACAGGGAAATCAGCCCCAGCATTTT. Looking up the rest from reference TRBV19 and TRBJ1-5 gives the full variable domain: DGGITQSPKYLFRKEGQNVTLSCEQNLNHDAMYWYRQDPGQGLRLIYYSQIVNDFQKGDIAEGYSVSREKKESFPLTVTSAQKNPTAFYLCASSTLQGNQPQHFGDGTRLSIL.